Following are 8 T cell receptor beta chains from one sample sequenced in a study of identical twins. TCRdb re-called the 5' RACE reads with MiXCR, one entry per CDR3 protein. The repertoire consists of approximately 190,000 distinct CDR3 sequences, with around 15% occurring once and the leading ten covering about 38%. This sample also belongs to another study, concerning T cells expressing NK-cell markers.

The sequenced sample was CD8+ T cells sorted from blood. The receptors shown here come from a young woman in good health.

The rearrangement uses TRBV12-3 or TRBV12-4 and TRBJ1-2, with D perhaps TRBD1 (5 bases). Trimming took 6 bases from V and 5 from J, leaving 10 bases between them. The CDR3 is 12 residues long. The CDR3 DNA reads as TGTGCCAGCAGGGGGGGGACGTATGGCTACACCTTC. Translated: CASRGGTYGYTF.

Only a few counts were recorded for this clonotype. The rearrangement joins TRBV6-8 to TRBJ2-1; the D gene is possibly TRBD2 (6 bases). Trimming pared 6 bases from V and 9 bases from J, leaving 9 bases between. Germline V gene lookup returns CDR1 MNHGY and CDR2 SAAAGT. The CDR3 consists of 11 residues. For the CDR3, the DNA is TGTGCCAGCAGGGGGGGAACTGAGCAGTTCTTC. This codes for CASRGGTEQFF.

This clonotype was recorded at least ten times. An end of the junction differs from the germline gene, which may be a read error. The chain uses TRBV7-9 and TRBJ2-7; TRBD2 matches at 7 bases. Germline lookup yields CDR1 SEHNR and CDR2 FQNEAQ (reference sequence). CDR3 length: 12 amino acids. For the CDR3, the DNA is TGTGCCAGCAGCCCCGCGGGGGAAAGCCGGATCTTC. Translation: CASSPAGESRIF.

The chain combines TRBV12-3 or TRBV12-4 with TRBJ2-5; 7 bases map to TRBD1. Trimming cost V 5 bases and J 2 bases; bases outside gene matches: 2. The CDR3 has 13 amino acids. CDR3 loop: CASSGTEQETQYF. CDR3 DNA: TGTGCCAGCAGTGGGACAGAGCAAGAGACCCAGTACTTC.

The chain uses TRBV7-8 and TRBJ1-2; D gene unclear. V lost 0 bases, J lost 3 bases, and 8 bases lay in between. Germline CDR1 reads SGHVS; CDR2 reads FQNEAQ. This CDR3 comprises 14 residues. The CDR3 DNA sequence: TGTGCCAGCAGCTTAGCGAGGGTCGACTATGGCTACACCTTC. Its protein product is CASSLARVDYGYTF.

V gene TRBV11-2 combines with J gene TRBJ2-5; 9 bases are a match to TRBD1. V trimming: 3 bases; J trimming: 4 bases; junction bases outside the gene matches: 9. The CDR3 sequence is 16 residues long. Germline-derived CDR1 and CDR2 are SGHAT and FQNNGV. CDR3 DNA: TGTGCCAGCAGCTTCCTGACAGGGGGGCTCTTAGAGACCCAGTACTTC. This translates into CASSFLTGGLLETQYF.

This clonotype came up many times. V and J are TRBV12-3 or TRBV12-4 and TRBJ2-1; perhaps TRBD1 as D (5 bases). The V and J ends lost 6 bases and 0 bases respectively, with 9 bases between them. This CDR3 is built from 14 residues. In DNA, the CDR3 is TGTGCCAGCAGGGGGCCGAGCTCCTACAATGAGCAGTTCTTC. Its translation: CASRGPSSYNEQFF.

This clonotype has a handful of counts. V is TRBV7-9 and J is TRBJ2-7; a possible D gene is TRBD1 (6 bases). In germline, CDR1 is SEHNR, CDR2 FQNEAQ (reference sequence). Trimming took off 6 bases at V and 7 bases at J, with 13 bases between the two ends. The CDR3 extends over 12 amino acids. CDR3 bases: TGTGCCAGCAGACTTAATCAGGGGGAGCAGTACTTC. It specifies CASRLNQGEQYF. Filled out from reference TRBV7-9 and TRBJ2-7, the complete variable domain reads DTGVSQNPRHKITKRGQNVTFRCDPISEHNRLYWYRQTLGQGPEFLTYFQNEAQLEKSRLLSDRFSAERPKGSFSTLEIQRTEQGDSAMYLCASRLNQGEQYFGPGTRLTVT.